This record concerns one T cell receptor (beta chain) sequence. What it recognizes is unknown. This sample stems from a study of CD8 T cells in ankylosing spondylitis. Regarding the study as a whole: Disease-linked clones displayed a CD8+ phenotype and appeared relatively rarely in peripheral blood. For ankylosing spondylitis blood, a TCR beta motif of seven to nine highly homologous variants appeared characteristic. A subset of motif variants has previously been described in the synovial fluid and blood of reactive arthritis.

The CDR3 has 12 amino acids. Germline V gene lookup returns CDR1 SGHDT and CDR2 YYEEEE. With 6 bases removed from V and 7 bases from J, the gap between germline ends came to 13 bases. Quantitative 5'-RACE with molecular barcodes produced the TCR beta libraries. TCRdb called the 5' RACE reads again in MiXCR, with one record for every CDR3 protein. The table has hundreds of thousands of distinct CDR3 sequences, around 26% seen once. Sequenced material: blood, either unsorted or a sorted T cell fraction (not recorded which). The TCR originated in a male donor with ankylosing spondylitis. V gene TRBV5-6 combines with J gene TRBJ2-5; no definite D call. The CDR3 sequence: CASIDPTGTQYF. DNA of the CDR3: TGTGCCAGCATCGATCCAACCGGGACCCAGTACTTC.